The 16 T cell receptor beta chains below come from one sample, sequenced in a study of T cell responses to AZD1222 COVID-19 vaccine (TCRdb year 2021). The time point label for this specimen denotes: about 28 days (+/-7) after the second vaccine dose. Receptors were amplified or captured by the immunoSEQ multiplex PCR assay. TCRdb retrieved this table from immuneACCESS and kept in-frame rearrangements only. Not all clones are present; in checked studies, unresolved V genes account for under half, and no reason is known for the remainder. A total of some 70,000 clones appear in this sample, 80% of them only once. The ten largest clones take up roughly an eighth of the sample. The source material was peripheral blood, sampled 28 days after the second AZD1222 dose. Receptors originate from an adult who received the AZD1222 COVID-19 vaccine.

V and J are TRBV19 and TRBJ2-5; D is undetermined. Per the germline V gene, CDR1 is LNHDA and CDR2 is SQIVND (reference sequence). The CDR3 totals 15 residues. V was shortened by 6 bases and J by 4 bases, with 18 bases between the two germline ends. The CDR3 loop reads CASRKNDGPTETQYF. CDR3 DNA sequence: TGTGCCAGTAGGAAGAACGACGGACCGACAGAGACCCAGTACTTC.

CDR3 sequence: CASYTATNEKLFF. The CDR3 coding sequence is TGTGCCAGCTACACAGCAACTAATGAAAAACTGTTTTTT. The chain employs TRBV19 and TRBJ1-4, with D unclear. CDR3 length: 13 residues. The ends were cut back, 9 bases at V and 0 bases at J, with 8 bases in the middle. Germline CDR1 and CDR2: LNHDA and SQIVND (reference sequence). Full variable domain (remainder filled in from reference TRBV19 and TRBJ1-4): DGGITQSPKYLFRKEGQNVTLSCEQNLNHDAMYWYRQDPGQGLRLIYYSQIVNDFQKGDIAEGYSVSREKKESFPLTVTSAQKNPTAFYLCASYTATNEKLFFGSGTQLSVL.

The V and J genes are TRBV28 and TRBJ1-5, with a tentative D call TRBD1 (5 bases). Germline-derived CDR1 and CDR2 are MDHEN and SYDVKM. V lost 3 bases, J lost 6 bases, and 15 bases lay in between. The CDR3 totals 15 residues. The CDR3 bases are TGTGCCAGCAGTTTCGTTCAAGGGGCGCGTCAGCCCCAGCATTTT. It yields the protein CASSFVQGARQPQHF.

This chain joins TRBV7-2 and TRBJ2-1; no clear D gene. V was pared by 0 bases and J by 7 bases, with 10 bases between. The CDR3 has 14 amino acids. The germline CDR1 and CDR2 sequences are SGHTA and FQGNSA. The CDR3, as DNA: TGTGCCAGCAGCTTAGCGCTACGGCTGAATGAGCAGTTCTTC. Protein sequence: CASSLALRLNEQFF.

V usage is TRBV10-3 and J usage is TRBJ1-6; TRBD1 is a possible D gene (5 bases). Trimming removed 5 bases from V and 6 bases from J, with 14 bases in between. CDR1 ENHRY and CDR2 SYGVKD come from the germline V gene. The CDR3 is made up of 15 amino acids. The CDR3 DNA reads as TGTGCCATCAGTTTTACGGGGCAGCGTAATTCACCCCTCCACTTT. Translating gives CAISFTGQRNSPLHF.

V and J are TRBV28 and TRBJ2-7; perhaps TRBD1 as D (5 bases). Germline-derived CDR1 and CDR2 are MDHEN and SYDVKM. The CDR3 is made up of 16 amino acids. The V end was cut by 5 bases, the J end by 2 bases, with 19 bases between. CDR3 protein: CASSEVGAGSAYEQYF. The CDR3 bases are TGTGCCAGCAGTGAGGTTGGGGCAGGAAGTGCCTACGAGCAGTACTTC.

The chain has TRBV9 and TRBJ2-5, with 9 bases fitting TRBD2. The ends lost 3 bases at V and 2 bases at J; junction bases unmatched: 8. CDR3 length equals 16 residues. Germline V gives CDR1 SGDLS, CDR2 YYNGEE. CDR3 sequence reads: CASSERLAGGQETQYF. For the CDR3, the DNA is TGTGCCAGCAGCGAACGCCTGGCGGGGGGGCAAGAGACCCAGTACTTC.

This clone was seen a few times. The chain is built from TRBV9 and TRBJ2-5; D gene unclear. V lost 3 bases to trimming and J lost 5 bases, with 8 bases between them. Germline CDR1 SGDLS, CDR2 YYNGEE. The CDR3 is made up of 12 amino acids. In nucleotides, the CDR3 is TGTGCCAGCAGCGGAAACGGGGAGACCCAGTACTTC. Encoded protein: CASSGNGETQYF.

The chain links TRBV27 to TRBJ2-7, with D possibly matching TRBD2 (5 bases). The germline V and J ends were trimmed by 10 bases and 3 bases, with 10 bases remaining between them. CDR1 and CDR2 from the germline V gene are MNHEY and SMNVEV (reference sequence). This CDR3 spans 11 amino acids. The CDR3 DNA reads as TGTGCCACCGGGGAGTACTACGAGCAGTACTTC. Translating gives CATGEYYEQYF.

V usage is TRBV5-4 and J usage is TRBJ1-4, with D unresolved. The germline gives CDR1 SGHNT, CDR2 YYREEE (reference sequence). The CDR3 consists of 12 residues. With 6 bases removed from V and 7 bases from J, the gap between germline ends came to 10 bases. Here the CDR3 DNA reads TGTGCCAGCACCGATATGGGTGAAAAACTGTTTTTT. This gives the protein CASTDMGEKLFF. The full variable domain, its missing parts supplied by reference TRBV5-4 and TRBJ1-4, is ETGVTQSPTHLIKTRGQQVTLRCSSQSGHNTVSWYQQALGQGPQFIFQYYREEENGRGNFPPRFSGLQFPNYSSELNVNALELDDSALYLCASTDMGEKLFFGSGTQLSVL.

The chain uses TRBV2 and TRBJ1-1; D not certain. CDR3 length equals 15 residues. Germline CDR1 is SNHLY and CDR2 is FYNNEI. V lost 4 bases to trimming and J lost 1 base, with 13 bases between them. DNA of the CDR3: TGTGCCAGCAGTGGAGAGGTCTTTAGGAACACTGAAGCTTTCTTT. Translation gives CASSGEVFRNTEAFF.

This chain joins TRBV15 and TRBJ1-1; the D gene is possibly TRBD1 (6 bases). V lost 4 bases to trimming and J lost 0 bases, with 15 bases between them. Per the germline V gene, CDR1 is LNHNV and CDR2 is YYDKDF (reference sequence). The CDR3 loop spans 16 amino acids. CDR3 DNA sequence: TGTGCCACCAGCACCCCGAACAGGGACGTGAACACTGAAGCTTTCTTT. Its translation is CATSTPNRDVNTEAFF.

The V gene is TRBV11-2, the J gene TRBJ1-5; D is perhaps TRBD1 (5 bases). The CDR3 totals 14 residues. Trimming removed 0 bases from V and 5 bases from J, with 8 bases in between. CDR1 is SGHAT, CDR2 FQNNGV, per germline. CDR3 sequence: CASSLDGGDQPQHF. The CDR3 DNA reads as TGTGCCAGCAGCTTAGATGGGGGGGATCAGCCCCAGCATTTT.

The genes are TRBV2 and TRBJ2-5; a possible D gene is TRBD2 (6 bases). Germline CDR1 SNHLY, CDR2 FYNNEI. This CDR3 region has 16 residues. The V and J ends lost 4 bases and 5 bases respectively, with 20 bases between them. The CDR3 is CASSASGLKTGETQYF. The CDR3 DNA reads as TGTGCCAGCAGTGCGTCGGGACTCAAGACTGGGGAGACCCAGTACTTC. Variable domain in full (rest from reference TRBV2 and TRBJ2-5): EPEVTQTPSHQVTQMGQEVILRCVPISNHLYFYWYRQILGQKVEFLVSFYNNEISEKSEIFDDQFSVERPDGSNFTLKIRSTKLEDSAMYFCASSASGLKTGETQYFGPGTRLLVL.

The V call is TRBV6-1, the J call TRBJ2-7, with D maybe TRBD2 (5 bases). V was pared by 3 bases and J by 0 bases, with 15 bases between. Looked up from germline, CDR1 is MNHNS and CDR2 is SASEGT. The CDR3 is made up of 16 amino acids. The CDR3: CASSDARTVSSYEQYF. CDR3 DNA sequence: TGTGCCAGCAGTGACGCCAGGACTGTAAGCTCCTACGAGCAGTACTTC.

This chain uses TRBV5-1 with TRBJ2-3; 14 bases line up with TRBD2. The CDR3 runs to 18 residues. V shed 3 bases and J 5 bases; nucleotides not matched to a gene: 11. Germline loops: CDR1 SGHRS, CDR2 YFSETQ. CDR3 in DNA: TGCGCCAGCAGCTACAAGACTAGCGGGGGGGCCGAGGTAGATACGCAGTATTTT. It encodes CASSYKTSGGAEVDTQYF.